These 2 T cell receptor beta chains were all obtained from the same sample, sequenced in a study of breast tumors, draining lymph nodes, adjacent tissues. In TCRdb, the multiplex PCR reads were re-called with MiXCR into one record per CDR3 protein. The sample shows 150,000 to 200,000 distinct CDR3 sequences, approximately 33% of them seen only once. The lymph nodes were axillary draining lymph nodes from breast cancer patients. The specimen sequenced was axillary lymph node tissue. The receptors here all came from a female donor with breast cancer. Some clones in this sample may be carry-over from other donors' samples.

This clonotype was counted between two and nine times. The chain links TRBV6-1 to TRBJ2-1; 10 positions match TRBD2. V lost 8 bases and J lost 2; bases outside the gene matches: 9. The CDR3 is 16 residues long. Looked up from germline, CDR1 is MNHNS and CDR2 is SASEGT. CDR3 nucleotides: TGTGCCAGCGGGCCTAGCGGGGGACCCACCTACAATGAGCAGTTCTTC. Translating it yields CASGPSGGPTYNEQFF.

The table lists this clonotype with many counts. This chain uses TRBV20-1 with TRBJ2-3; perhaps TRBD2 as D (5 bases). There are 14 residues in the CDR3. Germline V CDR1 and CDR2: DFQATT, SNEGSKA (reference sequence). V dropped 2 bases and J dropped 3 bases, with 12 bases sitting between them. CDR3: CSARPLVSTDTQYF. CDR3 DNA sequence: TGCAGTGCTAGACCACTAGTTTCGACAGATACGCAGTATTTT.